The 7 T cell receptor beta chains listed next were all sequenced from one sample in a study of CD8 T cells in Susac syndrome. It was with random hexamers that roughly 0.5 to 1 ug RNA was reverse transcribed. One entry per CDR3 protein results from TCRdb running MiXCR on the immunoSEQ multiplex PCR reads. The sample lists 160,000 or so distinct CDR3 sequences, roughly 95% occurring once. Sequencing input: CD4+ T cells from PBMCs. The receptors were gathered from a human donor with Susac syndrome.

For this clonotype: The junction differs from germline at one of its ends, possibly a read error. J is TRBJ2-1 and V is TRBV7-3; D is unresolved. CDR1 and CDR2 (germline): SGHTA, FQGTGA. This CDR3 is built from 14 residues. The CDR3 coding sequence is TGTGCCAGCAGCCCAAACCCTTCCTCCAATGAGCAGTTCTTC. Its protein product is CASSPNPSSNEQFF.

This CDR3 is CASSLDRLGDEQFF. The CDR3 nucleotides read TGTGCCAGCAGCTTAGACCGCCTAGGGGACGAGCAGTTCTTC. The rearrangement joins TRBV11-2 to TRBJ2-1; tentatively, D is TRBD1 or TRBD2 (5 bases each). The V end was cut by 0 bases, the J end by 10 bases, with 13 bases between. Germline V CDR1 and CDR2: SGHAT, FQNNGV. CDR3 length: 14 amino acids.

The CDR3, as DNA: TGCAGTGCTAGGGTGACAGGGACTTCACCCCTCCACTTT. This sequence encodes CSARVTGTSPLHF. The J gene is TRBJ1-6, the V gene TRBV20-1; 7 bases align to TRBD1. The CDR3 has 13 amino acids. Trimming cost V 3 bases and J 9 bases; bases outside gene matches: 5. Germline CDR1 DFQATT, CDR2 SNEGSKA (reference sequence).

This chain connects TRBV7-3 to TRBJ1-2, with D tentatively TRBD1 (5 bases). Germline loops: CDR1 SGHTA, CDR2 FQGTGA. CDR3 size: 16 residues. V lost 5 bases and J lost 1, with 17 bases in between. DNA for the CDR3: TGTGCCAGCAGCCCGGAATCAACAGGACGTAACTATGGCTACACCTTC. The encoded protein is CASSPESTGRNYGYTF.

This chain's CDR3 is CASSLGRPPHEQFF. In DNA, the CDR3 is TGTGCCAGCAGCTTAGGTCGCCCCCCACATGAGCAGTTCTTC. This chain connects TRBV7-7 to TRBJ2-1; no clear D. This CDR3 contains 14 residues. Between the trimmed V and J ends, which lost 1 base and 8 bases, there was a span of 12 bases. The germline V gene encodes CDR1 SSHAT and CDR2 FNYEAQ (reference sequence).

The chain links TRBV7-2 to TRBJ2-5; perhaps TRBD1 as D (6 bases). CDR3 length: 12 residues. V lost 3 bases and J lost 7, with 9 bases in between. Germline values: CDR1 SGHTA, CDR2 FQGNSA. The CDR3 DNA follows: TGTGCCAGCAGCTTCATACAGGGGACCCAGTACTTC. Protein sequence: CASSFIQGTQYF.

V is TRBV6-1 and J is TRBJ2-2; 9 bases fit TRBD2. V dropped 4 bases and J dropped 0; count of bases not matched to a gene: 9. Germline values: CDR1 MNHNS, CDR2 SASEGT. The length of the CDR3 is 18 residues. The CDR3 DNA is TGTGCCAGCAGTGCCCGAGTAGCGGGGGCCGCGAACACCGGGGAGCTGTTTTTT. Translated, it gives CASSARVAGAANTGELFF.